These T cell receptor beta chains were read from a single sample in a study of blood T cell repertoires in COVID-19. This table comes from immunoSEQ multiplex PCR, and its TCRdb copy is limited to in-frame clones, with some not included. Counted here are 120,000 to 150,000 clones, roughly nine tenths occurring once; the ten biggest clones make up about 1.5%. The material sequenced was peripheral blood. The receptors were sampled from a human donor in a cohort sampled during active COVID-19. Both conserved end residues are part of each CDR3. The D gene is left open where the match is weak. Size tells how often a clone was seen (once, few, many) or the class of an expanded clone, and some rows leave it out.

cdr3_nt: TGTGCCAGCCGGGTGTTAACACAGGGGAGCACCGGGGAGCTGTTTTTT
cdr3_aa: CASRVLTQGSTGELFF
clone_size: .
j_call: TRBJ2-2
d_call: TRBD1
v_call: TRBV7-8

cdr3_nt: TGTGCCAGCATGGGAACAGGTCGGGGCTACACCTTC
cdr3_aa: CASMGTGRGYTF
clone_size: .
j_call: TRBJ1-2
d_call: .
v_call: TRBV2

cdr3_nt: TGCGCCAGCAGCTTACTCCGGGGGAATAGGGATACGCAGTATTTT
cdr3_aa: CASSLLRGNRDTQYF
clone_size: .
j_call: TRBJ2-3
d_call: .
v_call: TRBV5-1

cdr3_nt: TGTGCCACCAGCAGAGATAAGGGAGATAGTTCACCCCTCCACTTT
cdr3_aa: CATSRDKGDSSPLHF
clone_size: .
j_call: TRBJ1-6
d_call: .
v_call: TRBV15

cdr3_nt: TGCGCCAGCAGCCAAAGAGGGACTGGGGCCTACGAGCAGTACTTC
cdr3_aa: CASSQRGTGAYEQYF
clone_size: .
j_call: TRBJ2-7
d_call: .
v_call: TRBV4-1

cdr3_nt: TGTGCCAGCAGTCTAACAGGTGTTAACACTGAAGCTTTCTTT
cdr3_aa: CASSLTGVNTEAFF
clone_size: .
j_call: TRBJ1-1
d_call: .
v_call: TRBV28

cdr3_nt: TGTGCCAGCAGTTCAGTTAACACTGAAGCTTTCTTT
cdr3_aa: CASSSVNTEAFF
clone_size: few
j_call: TRBJ1-1
d_call: .
v_call: TRBV28

cdr3_nt: TGTGCTAGTGGTTTGGCTGAGACAGGGGGACATCAGCCCCAGCATTTT
cdr3_aa: CASGLAETGGHQPQHF
clone_size: .
j_call: TRBJ1-5
d_call: TRBD1
v_call: TRBV12-5

cdr3_nt: TGTGCCAGCAGCCAAGACGGTCGGAACACTGAAGCTTTCTTT
cdr3_aa: CASSQDGRNTEAFF
clone_size: .
j_call: TRBJ1-1
d_call: .
v_call: TRBV4-2

cdr3_nt: TGTGCCAGCAGCCCCCGGACAGGGAATGGCTACACCTTC
cdr3_aa: CASSPRTGNGYTF
clone_size: .
j_call: TRBJ1-2
d_call: TRBD1
v_call: TRBV3-1/TRBV3-2

cdr3_nt: TGCGCCAGCAGTGACAGGGAGGGGGACCCCCTCCACTTT
cdr3_aa: CASSDREGDPLHF
clone_size: .
j_call: TRBJ1-6
d_call: .
v_call: TRBV10-1

cdr3_nt: TGTGCCAGCAGTACCCGGGTAGGGGGTGATGAAAAACTGTTTTTT
cdr3_aa: CASSTRVGGDEKLFF
clone_size: .
j_call: TRBJ1-4
d_call: .
v_call: TRBV6-5

cdr3_nt: TGTGCCTGGAGTGGTATGGGGGGGGCTGGATTGTATGGCTACACCTTC
cdr3_aa: CAWSGMGGAGLYGYTF
clone_size: .
j_call: TRBJ1-2
d_call: .
v_call: TRBV30

cdr3_nt: TGTGCCAGCAGCTCGCACTCTAGCGGGGGGCCCTACGAGCAGTACTTC
cdr3_aa: CASSSHSSGGPYEQYF
clone_size: .
j_call: TRBJ2-7
d_call: TRBD2
v_call: TRBV13

cdr3_nt: TGTGCCAGCAGTGTACTAGCGGAAAATAATGAGCAGTTCTTC
cdr3_aa: CASSVLAENNEQFF
clone_size: .
j_call: TRBJ2-1
d_call: TRBD2
v_call: TRBV6-4

cdr3_nt: TGTGCCAGCAGCCAAGAACAGGCGGCCTACGAGCAGTACTTC
cdr3_aa: CASSQEQAAYEQYF
clone_size: few
j_call: TRBJ2-7
d_call: .
v_call: TRBV16

cdr3_nt: TGTGCCAGCAGCTTAGGGTATGGCAGGGATTACGAGCAGTACTTC
cdr3_aa: CASSLGYGRDYEQYF
clone_size: .
j_call: TRBJ2-7
d_call: .
v_call: TRBV7-9

cdr3_nt: TGTGCCAGCAGCTACACCCCGGGCCCAGGGGAAAAACTGTTTTTT
cdr3_aa: CASSYTPGPGEKLFF
clone_size: .
j_call: TRBJ1-4
d_call: .
v_call: TRBV7-6

cdr3_nt: TGTGCCAGTAGTCAAGGGACAGGGAACACTGAAGCTTTCTTT
cdr3_aa: CASSQGTGNTEAFF
clone_size: .
j_call: TRBJ1-1
d_call: TRBD1
v_call: TRBV19

cdr3_nt: TGCAGCGTTGCACAGGGGGTAAATGGCTACACCTTC
cdr3_aa: CSVAQGVNGYTF
clone_size: .
j_call: TRBJ1-2
d_call: TRBD1
v_call: TRBV29-1

cdr3_nt: TGTGCCAGCAGTTACAGTGCGGGGTCCCGCTCCTACGAGCAGTACTTC
cdr3_aa: CASSYSAGSRSYEQYF
clone_size: .
j_call: TRBJ2-7
d_call: .
v_call: TRBV6-5

cdr3_nt: TGTGCCAGCTCACCTACGGGGGGGGCCGAATCTTACGAGCAGTACTTC
cdr3_aa: CASSPTGGAESYEQYF
clone_size: once
j_call: TRBJ2-7
d_call: TRBD2
v_call: TRBV18

cdr3_nt: TGTGCCAGTCGGCGGGGCATGAACACTGAAGCTTTCTTT
cdr3_aa: CASRRGMNTEAFF
clone_size: few
j_call: TRBJ1-1
d_call: .
v_call: TRBV6-5

cdr3_nt: TGCGCCAGCAGCTTGAGGACAGGGTATCTCGAGCAGTACTTC
cdr3_aa: CASSLRTGYLEQYF
clone_size: few
j_call: TRBJ2-7
d_call: TRBD1
v_call: TRBV5-1

cdr3_nt: TGTGCCAGCAGTTCGACGGGGGTTACCTACGAGCAGTACTTC
cdr3_aa: CASSSTGVTYEQYF
clone_size: .
j_call: TRBJ2-7
d_call: .
v_call: TRBV6-2/TRBV6-3

cdr3_nt: TGTGCCAGCGGAAGAGGGCGGGACGAGCAGTACTTC
cdr3_aa: CASGRGRDEQYF
clone_size: .
j_call: TRBJ2-7
d_call: .
v_call: TRBV6-5

cdr3_nt: TGTGCCAGCAGCTTAGCAGGACAGGGCAGGACCTACGAGCAGTACTTC
cdr3_aa: CASSLAGQGRTYEQYF
clone_size: .
j_call: TRBJ2-7
d_call: TRBD1
v_call: TRBV7-8

cdr3_nt: TGCGCCAGCAGCTATACAGGGATGAGGGAGACCCAGTACTTC
cdr3_aa: CASSYTGMRETQYF
clone_size: .
j_call: TRBJ2-5
d_call: .
v_call: TRBV5-1

cdr3_nt: TGTGCCAGCAGCTTAGATGGGCAGGGGGTGTACGAGCAGTACTTC
cdr3_aa: CASSLDGQGVYEQYF
clone_size: once
j_call: TRBJ2-7
d_call: TRBD1
v_call: TRBV7-9

cdr3_nt: TGTGCCAGTAGTATTGGGTCTAGCGGGGGCCGGGATACGCAGTATTTT
cdr3_aa: CASSIGSSGGRDTQYF
clone_size: .
j_call: TRBJ2-3
d_call: TRBD2
v_call: TRBV19

cdr3_nt: TGTGCCAGCAGCCCGGGACAGGGGAGATATTCAGATACGCAGTATTTT
cdr3_aa: CASSPGQGRYSDTQYF
clone_size: once
j_call: TRBJ2-3
d_call: TRBD1
v_call: TRBV3-1/TRBV3-2

cdr3_nt: TGCGCCAGCACACAGTCATTACAGGAAAAACTGTTTTTT
cdr3_aa: CASTQSLQEKLFF
clone_size: .
j_call: TRBJ1-4
d_call: .
v_call: TRBV10-2

cdr3_nt: TGTGCCAGCAGTTACGTGGGACAAGGCTACGAGCAGTACTTC
cdr3_aa: CASSYVGQGYEQYF
clone_size: .
j_call: TRBJ2-7
d_call: .
v_call: TRBV6-2/TRBV6-3

cdr3_nt: TGTGCCACCAGTGATGCTCTAGGAGATACGCAGTATTTT
cdr3_aa: CATSDALGDTQYF
clone_size: .
j_call: TRBJ2-3
d_call: .
v_call: TRBV24-1

cdr3_nt: TGCGCCAGCAGCCAGACAGGGGTCCAAGAGACCCAGTACTTC
cdr3_aa: CASSQTGVQETQYF
clone_size: few
j_call: TRBJ2-5
d_call: TRBD1
v_call: TRBV4-1

cdr3_nt: TGCGCCAGCAGTGAGTGGTCCTTCCGGGGCTATGGCTACACCTTC
cdr3_aa: CASSEWSFRGYGYTF
clone_size: .
j_call: TRBJ1-2
d_call: .
v_call: TRBV10-1

cdr3_nt: TGTGCCAGCAGCTCCGACAGGGGACTGAACACTGAAGCTTTCTTT
cdr3_aa: CASSSDRGLNTEAFF
clone_size: .
j_call: TRBJ1-1
d_call: TRBD1
v_call: TRBV11-2